The 6 T cell receptor beta chains listed next were all sequenced from one sample in a study of blood T cell repertoires in COVID-19. Data came from immunoSEQ multiplex PCR; TCRdb stores just in-frame clones and leaves some out. Here the sample spans approximately 40,000 clones, roughly four fifths being singletons. Sequenced material: peripheral blood. The receptors here all came from a human donor in a cohort sampled during active COVID-19.

V and J are TRBV7-2 and TRBJ2-5; 8 bases line up with TRBD1. V dropped 6 bases and J dropped 5; count of bases not matched to a gene: 11. The CDR3 runs to 15 residues. Germline-derived CDR1 and CDR2 are SGHTA and FQGNSA. In DNA form, the CDR3 reads TGTGCCAGCAGTCAGGGGGCCCTTGGGATGGAGACCCAGTACTTC. Its translation is CASSQGALGMETQYF.

The chain links TRBV7-5 to TRBJ1-5; the table's D call of TRBD1 was not tested on the DNA. TRBV7-5 is termed a pseudogene. The CDR3 runs to 18 residues. The DNA for the CDR3 is TGTGTCAGAAGCTGCGGGCCTAGGACAGGTTATAGCAATCAGCCCCAGCATTTT. Encoded protein: CVRSCGPRTGYSNQPQHF.

This chain links TRBV4-1 with TRBJ1-1, with TRBD1 identical over 7 bases. Looked up from germline, CDR1 is MGHRA and CDR2 is YSYEKL. Unmatched junction bases numbered 6, after V lost 7 bases and J lost 7 bases. This CDR3 region has 12 residues. The CDR3 nucleotides read TGCGCCAGCAATCAGGGGGTTGGTGAAGCTTTCTTT. Translation gives CASNQGVGEAFF.

This clone occurred once. The chain combines TRBV5-8 with TRBJ2-2, with TRBD1 matching over 9 bases. The germline V gene encodes CDR1 SGHTS and CDR2 YDEGEE. The CDR3 runs to 15 residues. Trimming cost V 4 bases and J 5 bases; bases outside gene matches: 6. The CDR3: CASSLGTGRTGELFF. Here the CDR3 DNA reads TGTGCCAGCAGCCTAGGGACAGGGAGGACCGGGGAGCTGTTTTTT. The variable domain in full, completed from reference TRBV5-8 and TRBJ2-2, reads EAGVTQSPTHLIKTRGQQATLRCSPISGHTSVYWYQQALGLGLQFLLWYDEGEERNRGNFPPRFSGRQFPNYSSELNVNALELEDSALYLCASSLGTGRTGELFFGEGSRLTVL.

V gene TRBV5-1 combines with J gene TRBJ1-4, with 9 bases that match TRBD1. Per the germline V gene, CDR1 is SGHRS and CDR2 is YFSETQ. The CDR3 is 15 amino acids. The trim removed 2 bases at V and 3 bases at J, leaving 2 bases unmatched. The CDR3 DNA is TGCGCCAGCAGCTTCAGGGACAGGGCTAATGAAAAACTGTTTTTT. Its protein is CASSFRDRANEKLFF. The variable domain in full, completed from reference TRBV5-1 and TRBJ1-4, reads KAGVTQTPRYLIKTRGQQVTLSCSPISGHRSVSWYQQTPGQGLQFLFEYFSETQRNKGNFPGRFSGRQFSNSRSEMNVSTLELGDSALYLCASSFRDRANEKLFFGSGTQLSVL.

The genes are TRBV28 and TRBJ1-2; 8 nucleotides line up with TRBD1. The germline CDR1 and CDR2 sequences are MDHEN and SYDVKM. V dropped 6 bases and J dropped 4; count of bases not matched to a gene: 1. There are 12 residues in the CDR3. CDR3 sequence reads: CASRTGVYGYTF. CDR3 DNA sequence: TGTGCCAGCAGGACAGGGGTCTATGGCTACACCTTC.